The 10 T cell receptor beta chains listed next were all sequenced from one sample in a study of blood T cell repertoires in COVID-19. Data came from immunoSEQ multiplex PCR; TCRdb stores just in-frame clones and leaves some out. This table holds around 130,000 clones, over 80% found once. The sequenced sample consisted of PBMCs or T cells enriched from blood (not recorded which). Source of these receptors: a man in his thirties or forties who had recovered from COVID-19.

J is TRBJ1-1 and V is TRBV12-3 or TRBV12-4; D is undetermined. The CDR3 totals 12 residues. V lost 6 bases, J lost 4 bases, and 9 bases lay in between. CDR3 nucleotide sequence: TGTGCCAGCAGCTTTCTATTCACTGAAGCTTTCTTT. Protein sequence: CASSFLFTEAFF.

The rearrangement uses TRBV10-3 and TRBJ2-2, with unresolved D. The CDR3 spans 12 residues. Looked up from germline, CDR1 is ENHRY and CDR2 is SYGVKD. V dropped 0 bases and J dropped 7 bases, with 3 bases sitting between them. CDR3 bases: TGTGCCATCAGTGAGTCCGGCGGGGAGCTGTTTTTT. This sequence encodes CAISESGGELFF.

The V and J genes are TRBV6-5 and TRBJ1-5; no clear D. Trimming pared 6 bases from V and 9 bases from J, leaving 15 bases between. CDR1 MNHEY and CDR2 SVGAGI come from the germline V gene. The CDR3 totals 13 residues. The CDR3 DNA sequence: TGTGCCAGCAGGGAGGGTGTCTTTGGGCCCCAGCATTTT. It codes for CASREGVFGPQHF.

J is TRBJ1-4 and V is TRBV11-2; D not certain. Between the trimmed V and J ends, which lost 0 bases and 2 bases, there was a span of 16 bases. This CDR3 is built from 18 residues. CDR1 is SGHAT and CDR2 is FQNNGV in the germline V gene. The CDR3 here is CASSLESAGGWTNEKLFF. CDR3 nucleotides: TGTGCCAGCAGCTTAGAGTCGGCGGGCGGATGGACTAATGAAAAACTGTTTTTT.

The chain links TRBV11-2 to TRBJ1-4; 7 bases are a match to TRBD1. The CDR3 contains 17 residues. Per the germline V gene, CDR1 is SGHAT and CDR2 is FQNNGV. V gave up 3 bases and J gave up 4 bases; unmatched junction bases: 11. This CDR3 is CASSLHIGTAYNEKLFF. CDR3 nucleotides: TGTGCCAGCAGCTTGCATATCGGGACAGCATATAATGAAAAACTGTTTTTT.

This clone was counted once. V and J are TRBV7-9 and TRBJ2-7; 9 bases line up with TRBD1. Losses at the gene ends were 1 base for V and 5 bases for J; bases not matched to a gene: 9. The CDR3 length is 16 residues. CDR1 is SEHNR and CDR2 is FQNEAQ in the germline V gene (reference sequence). The CDR3 spells CASSLVPGTGTHEQYF. CDR3 DNA sequence: TGTGCCAGCAGCTTAGTTCCCGGGACAGGGACCCACGAGCAGTACTTC.

The genes are TRBV4-1 and TRBJ2-1, with 10 bases matching TRBD2. The CDR3 covers 18 residues. V dropped 0 bases and J dropped 7; count of bases not matched to a gene: 12. The germline CDR1 and CDR2 sequences are MGHRA and YSYEKL. The CDR3 sequence is CASSQDPLAGDPLNEQFF. The CDR3 DNA reads as TGCGCCAGCAGCCAAGATCCCCTAGCGGGAGATCCTCTAAATGAGCAGTTCTTC.

This clone was detected once. The CDR3 DNA follows: TGTGCCAGCAAAATCTTCACCGGGGAGCTGTTTTTT. Translated: CASKIFTGELFF. V and J are TRBV12-3 or TRBV12-4 and TRBJ2-2; D gene unclear. CDR3 length: 12 amino acids. V lost 7 bases and J 4 bases, leaving 7 bases between the germline ends.

This chain links TRBV19 with TRBJ2-6; D not resolved. The germline CDR1 and CDR2 sequences are LNHDA and SQIVND (reference sequence). Trimming left V 3 bases short and J 3 bases short, with 9 bases between. The CDR3 totals 15 residues. The chain's CDR3 is CASSIGTIGANVLTF. The CDR3 DNA sequence: TGTGCCAGTAGTATCGGTACGATTGGGGCCAACGTCCTGACTTTC.

The V and J genes are TRBV7-3 and TRBJ2-3, with TRBD2 matching over 8 bases. Germline V CDR1 and CDR2: SGHTA, FQGTGA. CDR3 size: 17 residues. Trimming took 5 bases from V and 5 from J; bases not matched to a gene: 15. The CDR3 sequence: CASSPSPRSGIGDTQYF. CDR3 coding DNA: TGTGCCAGCAGCCCATCCCCGCGTAGCGGGATAGGAGATACGCAGTATTTT.